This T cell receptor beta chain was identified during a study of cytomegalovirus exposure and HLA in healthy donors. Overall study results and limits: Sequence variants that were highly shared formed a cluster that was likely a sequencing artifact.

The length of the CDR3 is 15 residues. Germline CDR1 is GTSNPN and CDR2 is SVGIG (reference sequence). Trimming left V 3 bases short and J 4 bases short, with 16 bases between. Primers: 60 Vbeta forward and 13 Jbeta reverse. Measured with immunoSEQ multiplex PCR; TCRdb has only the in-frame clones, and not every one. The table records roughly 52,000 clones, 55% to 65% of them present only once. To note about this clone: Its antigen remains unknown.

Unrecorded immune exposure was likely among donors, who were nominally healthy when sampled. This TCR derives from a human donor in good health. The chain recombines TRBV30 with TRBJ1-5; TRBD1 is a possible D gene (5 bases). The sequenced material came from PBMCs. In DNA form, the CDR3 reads TGTGCCTGGAGGGCACCGGGACTCCTTAATCAGCCCCAGCATTTT. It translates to CAWRAPGLLNQPQHF.